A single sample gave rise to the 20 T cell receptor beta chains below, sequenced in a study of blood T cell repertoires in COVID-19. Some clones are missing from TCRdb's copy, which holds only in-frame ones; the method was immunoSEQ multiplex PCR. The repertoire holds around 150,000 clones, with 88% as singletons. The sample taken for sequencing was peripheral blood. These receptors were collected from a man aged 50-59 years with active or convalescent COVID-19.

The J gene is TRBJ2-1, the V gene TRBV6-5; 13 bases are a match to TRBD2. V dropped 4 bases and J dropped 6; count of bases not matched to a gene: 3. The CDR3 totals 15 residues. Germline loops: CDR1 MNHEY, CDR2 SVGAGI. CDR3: CASSSGTSGTNEQFF. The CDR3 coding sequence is TGTGCCAGCAGTTCCGGGACTAGCGGGACCAATGAGCAGTTCTTC.

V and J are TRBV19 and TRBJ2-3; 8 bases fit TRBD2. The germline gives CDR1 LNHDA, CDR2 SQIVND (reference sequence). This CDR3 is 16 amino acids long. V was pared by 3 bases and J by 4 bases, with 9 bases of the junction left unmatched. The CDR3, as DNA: TGTGCCAGTAGTATCGGGACTAGAGTACTCGCAGATACGCAGTATTTT. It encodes CASSIGTRVLADTQYF. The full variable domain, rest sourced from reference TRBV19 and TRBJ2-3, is DGGITQSPKYLFRKEGQNVTLSCEQNLNHDAMYWYRQDPGQGLRLIYYSQIVNDFQKGDIAEGYSVSREKKESFPLTVTSAQKNPTAFYLCASSIGTRVLADTQYFGPGTRLTVL.

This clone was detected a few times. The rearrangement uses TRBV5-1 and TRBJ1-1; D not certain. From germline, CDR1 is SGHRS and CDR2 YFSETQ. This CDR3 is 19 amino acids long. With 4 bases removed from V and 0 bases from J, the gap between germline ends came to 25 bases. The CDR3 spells CASSLRPSDGERLNTEAFF. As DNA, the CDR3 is TGCGCCAGCAGCCTACGACCTTCCGACGGAGAGCGTTTGAACACTGAAGCTTTCTTT.

The CDR3 spells CAISELAQVGNQPQHF. The CDR3 bases are TGTGCCATCAGTGAGTTAGCGCAGGTTGGCAATCAGCCCCAGCATTTT. V and J are TRBV10-3 and TRBJ1-5, with D unresolved. CDR1 and CDR2 from the germline V gene are ENHRY and SYGVKD. V was trimmed by 1 base and J by 2 bases, leaving 12 bases between them. CDR3 size: 16 residues.

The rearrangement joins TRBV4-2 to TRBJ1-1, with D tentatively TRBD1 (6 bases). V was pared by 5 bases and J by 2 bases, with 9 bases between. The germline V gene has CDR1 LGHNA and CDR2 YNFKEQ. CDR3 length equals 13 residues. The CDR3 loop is CASSSDSNTEAFF. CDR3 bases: TGTGCCAGCAGCTCGGACAGTAACACTGAAGCTTTCTTT.

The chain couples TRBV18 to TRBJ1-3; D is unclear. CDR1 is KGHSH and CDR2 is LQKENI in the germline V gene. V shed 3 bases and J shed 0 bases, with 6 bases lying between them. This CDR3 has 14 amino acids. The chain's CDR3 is CASSPRASGNTIYF. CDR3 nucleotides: TGTGCCAGCTCACCCCGAGCCTCTGGAAACACCATATATTTT.

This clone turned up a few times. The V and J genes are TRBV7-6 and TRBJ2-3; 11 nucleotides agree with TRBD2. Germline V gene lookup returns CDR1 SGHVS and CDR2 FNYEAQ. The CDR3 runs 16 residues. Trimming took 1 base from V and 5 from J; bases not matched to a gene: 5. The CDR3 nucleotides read TGTGCCAGCAGCTTAGAGGCACTAGCGGGGGAAGATACGCAGTATTTT. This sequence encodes CASSLEALAGEDTQYF.

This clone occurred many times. CDR3 nucleotides: TGTGCCAGCAGCCCACAGGGGCTAGCTAACTATGGCTACACCTTC. Translation: CASSPQGLANYGYTF. V usage is TRBV7-9 and J usage is TRBJ1-2, with 7 bases fitting TRBD1. J gave up 0 bases and V 5 bases, and 6 bases lay outside the gene matches. Per germline, CDR1 SEHNR and CDR2 FQNEAQ (reference sequence). The CDR3 extends over 15 amino acids.

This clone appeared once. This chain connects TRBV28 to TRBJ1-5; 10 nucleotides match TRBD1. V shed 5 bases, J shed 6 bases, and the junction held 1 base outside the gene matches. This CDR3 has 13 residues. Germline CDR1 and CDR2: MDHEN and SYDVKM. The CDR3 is CASSDRGLQPQHF. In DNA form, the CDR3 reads TGTGCCAGCAGTGACAGGGGGCTTCAGCCCCAGCATTTT. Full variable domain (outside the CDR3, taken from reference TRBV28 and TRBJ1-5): DVKVTQSSRYLVKRTGEKVFLECVQDMDHENMFWYRQDPGLGLRLIYFSYDVKMKEKGDIPEGYSVSREKKERFSLILESASTNQTSMYLCASSDRGLQPQHFGDGTRLSIL.

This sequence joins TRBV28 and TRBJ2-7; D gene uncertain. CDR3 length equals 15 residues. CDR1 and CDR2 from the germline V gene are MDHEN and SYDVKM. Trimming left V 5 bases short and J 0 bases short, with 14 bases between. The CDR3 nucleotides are TGTGCCAGCAGTCCCCCACTGGGCCGCTCCTACGAGCAGTACTTC. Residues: CASSPPLGRSYEQYF.

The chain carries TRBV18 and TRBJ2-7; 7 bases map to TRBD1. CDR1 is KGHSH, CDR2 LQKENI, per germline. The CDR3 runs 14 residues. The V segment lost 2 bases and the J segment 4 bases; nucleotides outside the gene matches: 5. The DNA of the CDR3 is TGTGCCAGCTCACCAAAACAGGGGACATACGAGCAGTACTTC. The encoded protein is CASSPKQGTYEQYF.

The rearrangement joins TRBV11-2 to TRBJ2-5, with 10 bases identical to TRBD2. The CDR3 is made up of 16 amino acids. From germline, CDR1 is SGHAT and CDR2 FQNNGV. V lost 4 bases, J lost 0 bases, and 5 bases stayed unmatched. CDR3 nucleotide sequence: TGTGCCAGCAGCTCGACTAGCGGGCCGTACCAAGAGACCCAGTACTTC. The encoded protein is CASSSTSGPYQETQYF.

Written as DNA, the CDR3 is TGTGCCAGTAGTGCGGGACAGGGGGCCCCTGAAGCTTTCTTT. Encoded protein: CASSAGQGAPEAFF. V gene TRBV19 combines with J gene TRBJ1-1; TRBD1 matches at 12 bases. Germline lookup yields CDR1 LNHDA and CDR2 SQIVND (reference sequence). Unmatched junction bases numbered 4, after V lost 5 bases and J lost 6 bases. This CDR3 is 14 amino acids long.

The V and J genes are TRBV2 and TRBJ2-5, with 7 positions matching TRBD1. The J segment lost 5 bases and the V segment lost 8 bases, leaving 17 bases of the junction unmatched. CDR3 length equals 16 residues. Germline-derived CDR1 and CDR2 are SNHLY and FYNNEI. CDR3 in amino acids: CASSRDRGAGWETQYF. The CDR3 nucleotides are TGTGCCAGCTCCCGGGACAGAGGGGCCGGGTGGGAGACCCAGTACTTC. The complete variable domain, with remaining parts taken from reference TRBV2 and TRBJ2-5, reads EPEVTQTPSHQVTQMGQEVILRCVPISNHLYFYWYRQILGQKVEFLVSFYNNEISEKSEIFDDQFSVERPDGSNFTLKIRSTKLEDSAMYFCASSRDRGAGWETQYFGPGTRLLVL.

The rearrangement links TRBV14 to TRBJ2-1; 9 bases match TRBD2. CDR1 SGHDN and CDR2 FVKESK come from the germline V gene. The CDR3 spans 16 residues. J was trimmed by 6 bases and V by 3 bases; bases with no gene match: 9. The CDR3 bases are TGTGCCAGCAGCCACAGAGGAGTAGCGGGGGTCAATGAGCAGTTCTTC. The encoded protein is CASSHRGVAGVNEQFF. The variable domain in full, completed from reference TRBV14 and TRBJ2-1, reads EAGVTQFPSHSVIEKGQTVTLRCDPISGHDNLYWYRRVMGKEIKFLLHFVKESKQDESGMPNNRFLAERTGGTYSTLKVQPAELEDSGVYFCASSHRGVAGVNEQFFGPGTRLTVL.

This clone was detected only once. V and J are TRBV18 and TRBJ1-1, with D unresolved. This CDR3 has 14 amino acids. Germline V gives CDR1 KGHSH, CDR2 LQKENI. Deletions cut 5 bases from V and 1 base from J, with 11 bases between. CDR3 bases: TGTGCCAGCTCATTTGGACGGGGGAACACTGAAGCTTTCTTT. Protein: CASSFGRGNTEAFF.

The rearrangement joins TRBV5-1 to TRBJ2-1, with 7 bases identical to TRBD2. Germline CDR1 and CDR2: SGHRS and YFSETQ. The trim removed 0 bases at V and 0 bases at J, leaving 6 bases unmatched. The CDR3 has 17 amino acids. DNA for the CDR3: TGCGCCAGCAGCTTGGCCGGCGGGAGCTTCTCCTACAATGAGCAGTTCTTC. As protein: CASSLAGGSFSYNEQFF.

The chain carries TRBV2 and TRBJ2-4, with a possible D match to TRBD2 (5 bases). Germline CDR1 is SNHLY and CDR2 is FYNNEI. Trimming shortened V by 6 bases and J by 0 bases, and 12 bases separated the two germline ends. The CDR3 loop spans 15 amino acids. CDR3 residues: CASRERALAKNIQYF. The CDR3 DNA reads TGTGCCAGCAGGGAGAGGGCGCTAGCCAAAAACATTCAGTACTTC.

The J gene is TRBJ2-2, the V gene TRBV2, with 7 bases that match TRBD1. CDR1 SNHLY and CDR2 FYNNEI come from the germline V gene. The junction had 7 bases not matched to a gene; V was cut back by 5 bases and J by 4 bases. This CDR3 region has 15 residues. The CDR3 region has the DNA TGTGCCAGCAGTCTCCGACAGGGAAGCACCGGGGAGCTGTTTTTT. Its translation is CASSLRQGSTGELFF.

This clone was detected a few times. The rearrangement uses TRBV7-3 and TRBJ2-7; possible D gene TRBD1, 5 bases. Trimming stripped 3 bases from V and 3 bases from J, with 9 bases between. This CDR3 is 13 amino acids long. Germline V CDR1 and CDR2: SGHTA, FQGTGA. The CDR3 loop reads CASSLSGYYEQYF. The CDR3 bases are TGTGCCAGCAGCTTGTCAGGGTACTACGAGCAGTACTTC.